This TCR beta chain was recorded in a study of CD8+ T cells in alopecia areata. Whole-study findings and limits: Whereas mice showed it more clearly, TCR sharing across patients was murkier, possibly because of HLA. Among the cells sequenced in scalp samples are also the resident alphabeta T cells of normal skin. Lesional tissue from the scalp (especially in alopecia totalis/universalis) showed higher clonality than normal scalp.

RNA was extracted and reverse transcribed into cDNA as the sequencing template. TCRdb's table, derived via immunoSEQ multiplex PCR, lists solely in-frame clones and lacks some. Of around 100,000 clones listed, 55% were seen once; the top ten hold about 9%. Turning to this clone: Its antigen is not identified.

The CDR3 is 15 residues long. CDR1 and CDR2 from the germline V gene are SQVTM and ANQGSEA. Trimming removed 0 bases from V and 5 bases from J, with 16 bases in between. V gene TRBV29-1 combines with J gene TRBJ1-1, with a possible D match to TRBD1 (5 bases). The receptor was isolated from a human donor in good health. Source material: CD4+ T cells sorted from blood. The CDR3 DNA reads as TGCAGCGTTGAAGAGGCAGGGAGAGGAGGGACTGAAGCTTTCTTT. This sequence encodes CSVEEAGRGGTEAFF.